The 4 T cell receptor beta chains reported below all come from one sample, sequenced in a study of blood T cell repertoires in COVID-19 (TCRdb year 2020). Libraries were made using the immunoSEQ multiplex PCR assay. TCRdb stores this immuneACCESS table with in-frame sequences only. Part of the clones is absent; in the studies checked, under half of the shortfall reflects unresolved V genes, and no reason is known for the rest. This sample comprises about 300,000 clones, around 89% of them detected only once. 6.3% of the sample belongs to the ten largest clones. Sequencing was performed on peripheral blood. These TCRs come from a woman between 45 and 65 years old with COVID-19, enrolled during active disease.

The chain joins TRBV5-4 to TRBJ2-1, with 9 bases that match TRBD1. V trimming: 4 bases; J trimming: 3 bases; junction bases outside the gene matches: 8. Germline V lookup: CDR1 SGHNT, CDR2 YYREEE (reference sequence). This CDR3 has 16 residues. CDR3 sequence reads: CASSHGQGSNYNEQFF. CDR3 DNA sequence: TGTGCCAGCAGCCACGGACAGGGGAGCAACTACAATGAGCAGTTCTTC.

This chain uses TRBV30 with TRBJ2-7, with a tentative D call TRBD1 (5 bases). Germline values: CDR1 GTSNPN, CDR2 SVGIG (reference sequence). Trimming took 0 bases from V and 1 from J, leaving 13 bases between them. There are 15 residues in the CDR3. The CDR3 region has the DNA TGTGCCTGGAGTGTAGGTTCAGGGCCGTCCTACGAGCAGTACTTC. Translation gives CAWSVGSGPSYEQYF.

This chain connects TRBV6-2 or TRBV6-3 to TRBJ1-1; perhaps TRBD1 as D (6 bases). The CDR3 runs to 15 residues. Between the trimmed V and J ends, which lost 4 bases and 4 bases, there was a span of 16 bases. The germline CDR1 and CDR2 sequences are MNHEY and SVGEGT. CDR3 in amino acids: CASSFTAGGSTEAFF. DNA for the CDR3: TGTGCCAGCAGTTTCACCGCGGGGGGCAGCACTGAAGCTTTCTTT.

In DNA form, the CDR3 reads TGTGCCACCAGCGCCCCCCCCCGACAGGGACAAGCACGAAAACTGTTTTTT. This gives the protein CATSAPPRQGQARKLFF. The V call is TRBV15, the J call TRBJ1-4; 7 nucleotides agree with TRBD1. There are 17 residues in the CDR3. CDR1 LNHNV and CDR2 YYDKDF come from the germline V gene (reference sequence). V was clipped by 5 bases and J by 10 bases; unmatched bases: 19.